This T cell receptor (beta chain) came from a study of identical twins. Study conclusions and caveats: Weaker excess sharing between twins was seen in beta out-of-frame sequences. Conclusions came from cross-sectional statistical analysis, not from following the same donors. While abundant cord blood beta clonotypes carried fewer insertions, memory repertoires showed no such pattern.

TCRdb re-derived calls from the 5' RACE reads in MiXCR, one entry per CDR3 protein. The table has 450,000 or so distinct CDR3 sequences, approximately 15% seen once. V trimming: 7 bases; J trimming: 2 bases; junction bases outside the gene matches: 13. Germline V gene data show CDR1 as MDHEN and CDR2 as SYDVKM. The CDR3 runs 17 residues. A word on this clonotype: Antigen unknown.

These same records also appear under a second study, on yellow fever vaccine responses in identical twins. This second report adds: Twins reportedly mounted vaccine T cell responses that seemed partly convergent, partly personalized.

The chain combines TRBV28 with TRBJ2-2, with 7 nucleotides matching TRBD2. The specimen was CD4+ T cells sorted from blood. The receptor comes from a woman under 30 in good health. The CDR3 nucleotides are TGTGCCAGCATCCCACGGCGGGGCGGGGGAAACACCGGGGAGCTGTTTTTT. Translating gives CASIPRRGGGNTGELFF.